The next 8 T cell receptor beta chains were all read from a single sample in a study of shared clonotypes between healthy human individuals. Measured with immunoSEQ multiplex PCR; TCRdb has only the in-frame clones, and not every one. The sample lists some 2,000,000 clones, approximately 94% occurring once. Sample: naive CD4+ T cells sorted from blood. The subset was: CD45RA+ positively selected. The receptor set was obtained from a man between 18 and 29 years old in good health.

This clone was detected once. The chain uses TRBV28 and TRBJ1-2; D is perhaps TRBD1 (5 bases). V was clipped by 5 bases and J by 3 bases, with 19 bases between them. The CDR3 spans 16 residues. The germline V gene encodes CDR1 MDHEN and CDR2 SYDVKM. The CDR3 protein is CASSATNPGLHYGYTF. CDR3 DNA: TGTGCCAGCAGTGCCACCAATCCAGGGCTACACTATGGCTACACCTTC.

The J gene is TRBJ2-3, the V gene TRBV28, with D uncertain. Germline V gene lookup returns CDR1 MDHEN and CDR2 SYDVKM. The V end lost 7 bases, the J end lost 3 bases, and 8 bases lay between the germline ends. The CDR3 covers 12 residues. The CDR3 bases are TGTGCCAGCACCACCTCAACAGATACGCAGTATTTT. Protein product: CASTTSTDTQYF.

This clone was observed once. The same CDR3 can be traced to other DNA sequences in this sample. The V call is TRBV10-3, the J call TRBJ2-2; the D is unclear. The germline V gene has CDR1 ENHRY and CDR2 SYGVKD. The V gene lost 3 bases and the J gene lost 1 base, with 6 bases spanning the gap. The CDR3 has 14 amino acids. The CDR3 DNA reads TGTGCCATCAGTGAATTACAGAACACCGGGGAGCTGTTTTTT. Encoded protein: CAISELQNTGELFF.

This clone was observed once. The J gene is TRBJ1-5, the V gene TRBV6-6; 9 nucleotides agree with TRBD1. Germline CDR1 and CDR2: MNHNY and SVGAGI (reference sequence). V shed 4 bases and J 4 bases; nucleotides not matched to a gene: 8. The CDR3 contains 16 residues. CDR3 nucleotide sequence: TGTGCCAGCAGTTCCCCCCTGGACAGGGGTAATCAGCCCCAGCATTTT. Translation gives CASSSPLDRGNQPQHF.

This sequence joins TRBV2 and TRBJ2-6; no clear D gene. Germline loops: CDR1 SNHLY, CDR2 FYNNEI. The CDR3 extends over 15 amino acids. V was pared by 8 bases and J by 0 bases, with 11 bases between. The CDR3 DNA sequence: TGTGCCAGCGTCGGCGCTAGCTCTGGGGCCAACGTCCTGACTTTC. It translates to CASVGASSGANVLTF.

J is TRBJ2-5 and V is TRBV18, with D perhaps TRBD2 (6 bases). This CDR3 has 13 amino acids. In germline, CDR1 is KGHSH, CDR2 LQKENI. V gave up 4 bases and J gave up 5 bases, with 11 bases separating them. Here the CDR3 reads CASSLTRWETQYF. The CDR3 DNA is TGTGCCAGCTCACTGACTAGGTGGGAGACCCAGTACTTC.

The chain links TRBV5-1 to TRBJ1-2; D remains unclear. This CDR3 is 13 amino acids long. Germline assignment: CDR1 SGHRS and CDR2 YFSETQ. Trimming cost V 0 bases and J 8 bases, with 11 bases left between them. The CDR3 DNA reads TGCGCCAGCAGCTTGGGACGGGAGTTCGGCTACACCTTC. It codes for CASSLGREFGYTF.

With regard to this clone: One end of the junction fails to match germline, which may point to a read error. This chain connects TRBV10-2 to TRBJ1-1, with TRBD1 matching 8 bases. CDR1 and CDR2 (germline): WSHSY, SAAADI. CDR3 length equals 14 residues. The CDR3 DNA reads TGCGCCAGCAGAGTGGGGACAGGAGGCACTGAGGCTTTCTTT. Translated, it gives CASRVGTGGTEAFF.